Listed below are T cell receptor beta chains from one sample, sequenced in a study of T cells in Graves' hyperthyroidism and ophthalmopathy. Each CDR3 protein gets one entry after TCRdb re-called the multiplex PCR reads with MiXCR. The table includes about 400,000 distinct CDR3 sequences, 15% to 18% detected once. Sequencing input: blood. The receptors originated from a woman between 18 and 29 years old with Graves' hyperthyroidism. Both conserved end residues are part of each CDR3. D genes are given only for firm matches. Some rows mark clone size as missing; the rest say once, few, many or name a class of expanded clone.

size: .
V: TRBV5-1
J: TRBJ2-3
D: .
CDR3: CASSLDNPPRDTQYF
DNA: TGCGCCAGCAGCTTGGACAACCCCCCGAGGGATACGCAGTATTTT

size: few
V: TRBV9
J: TRBJ2-2
D: TRBD2
CDR3: CASSVGLAGDPAGELFF
DNA: TGTGCCAGCAGCGTGGGACTAGCGGGAGATCCCGCCGGGGAGCTGTTTTTT

size: .
V: TRBV6-2/TRBV6-3
J: TRBJ2-5
D: TRBD1
CDR3: CASSGRDRVRETQYF
DNA: TGTGCCAGCAGTGGCCGGGACAGGGTTAGGGAGACCCAGTACTTC

size: .
V: TRBV19
J: TRBJ2-1
D: .
CDR3: CASSIDGPTFSYNEQFF
DNA: TGTGCCAGTAGTATAGATGGGCCTACATTCTCCTACAATGAGCAGTTCTTC

size: .
V: TRBV2
J: TRBJ1-1
D: TRBD1
CDR3: CASSFGQGRKTEAFF
DNA: TGTGCCAGCAGTTTTGGACAGGGTCGAAAGACTGAAGCTTTCTTT

size: many
V: TRBV11-1
J: TRBJ2-3
D: TRBD2
CDR3: CASSSQRGADTQYF
DNA: TGTGCCAGCAGCAGCCAGCGGGGTGCAGATACGCAGTATTTT

size: many
V: TRBV7-3
J: TRBJ2-7
D: .
CDR3: CASGPTGSYASYEQYF
DNA: TGTGCCAGCGGGCCAACAGGGTCATACGCCTCCTACGAGCAGTACTTC

size: few
V: TRBV7-2
J: TRBJ2-7
D: TRBD2
CDR3: CASSSGLAGGSNEQYF
DNA: TGTGCCAGCAGCTCGGGACTAGCGGGAGGGAGTAACGAGCAGTACTTC

size: .
V: TRBV20-1
J: TRBJ2-7
D: TRBD2
CDR3: CSVPRLAVRYPHEQYF
DNA: TGCAGTGTCCCTCGGCTAGCGGTACGGTACCCCCACGAGCAGTACTTC

size: many
V: TRBV28
J: TRBJ1-1
D: .
CDR3: CASSRGLMNTEAFF
DNA: TGTGCCAGCAGTAGGGGACTTATGAACACTGAAGCTTTCTTT

size: few
V: TRBV12-3/TRBV12-4
J: TRBJ1-2
D: .
CDR3: CASSVTEGRYGYTF
DNA: TGTGCCAGCAGTGTGACAGAGGGTCGGTATGGCTACACCTTC

size: many
V: TRBV27
J: TRBJ2-7
D: .
CDR3: CASSLTVPSYEQYF
DNA: TGTGCCAGCAGTTTAACAGTTCCCTCCTACGAGCAGTACTTC

size: many
V: TRBV2
J: TRBJ2-7
D: TRBD2
CDR3: CASGGSGKYEQYF
DNA: TGTGCCAGCGGGGGTAGCGGGAAGTACGAGCAGTACTTC

size: many
V: TRBV30
J: TRBJ2-5
D: .
CDR3: CAWSSTGGETQYF
DNA: TGTGCCTGGAGTTCGACAGGAGGGGAGACCCAGTACTTC

size: many
V: TRBV12-3/TRBV12-4
J: TRBJ2-7
D: TRBD1
CDR3: CASSATGTGRYEQYF
DNA: TGTGCCAGCAGCGCCACCGGGACAGGGCGCTACGAGCAGTACTTC